These 22 T cell receptor beta chains were sequenced from one sample in a study of T cells in women clearing cervical HPV infection (dated by TCRdb to the late 2010s). Receptor amplification or capture employed the immunoSEQ multiplex PCR assay. TCRdb carries this immuneACCESS record with in-frame sequences only. Its versions omit some clonotypes, under half of them owing to an unresolved V gene in the studies checked, with the rest unexplained. This sample's table carries about 44,000 clones. Of the sample, 1.2% is held by the ten largest clones. The specimen sequenced was blood buffy coat. These receptors were taken from a woman between 18 and 75 years old with a cervical HPV16 infection that either progressed to CIN3+ or cleared (not recorded which).

To note about this clone: With the read ending 3 residues before the CDR3 end, the germline J gene is used to fill in that end. This chain uses TRBV7-6 with TRBJ2-5; TRBD2 matches 7 bases. The CDR3 contains 15 residues. V was pared by 3 bases and J by 2 bases, with 6 bases of the junction left unmatched. Germline lookup yields CDR1 SGHVS and CDR2 FNYEAQ. The CDR3 bases that were read are TGTGCCAGCAGCTTGAGCGGGACTCGGCAAGAGACC. Protein sequence: CASSLSGTRQET. The complete CDR3 sequence is CASSLSGTRQETQYF.

As regards this clone: From the germline J gene comes the end of the CDR3, since the read stops 3 residues before it. The genes are TRBV29-1 and TRBJ2-2; 12 nucleotides line up with TRBD1. This CDR3 contains 17 residues. Germline trimming cut 5 bases from V and 0 bases from J; bases unmatched to any gene: 7. Germline V gene lookup returns CDR1 SQVTM and CDR2 ANQGSEA. The sequenced part of the CDR3 DNA is TGCAGCGTTAAGTCCGGGACAGGGGGCGCGAACACCGGGGAG. Its protein is CSVKSGTGGANTGE. The complete CDR3 sequence is CSVKSGTGGANTGELFF.

Worth noting for this clone: Coverage ceases 3 residues before the CDR3 finishes, and the germline J gene fills in the end. The V gene is TRBV7-7, the J gene TRBJ1-1; no clear D gene. The CDR3 totals 13 residues. Germline-derived CDR1 and CDR2 are SSHAT and FNYEAQ (reference sequence). V was trimmed by 2 bases and J by 1 base, leaving 5 bases between them. The covered CDR3 bases are TGTGCCAGCAGCTTACAACAGAACACTGAA. It translates to CASSLQQNTE. The full CDR3 is CASSLQQNTEAFF.

Points on this clone: Read coverage stops 3 residues before the CDR3 terminus; the germline J gene supplies the remainder. The rearrangement joins TRBV29-1 to TRBJ2-7; 9 nucleotides match TRBD1. The CDR3 is made up of 16 amino acids. Germline V gene lookup returns CDR1 SQVTM and CDR2 ANQGSEA. Germline trimming cut 0 bases from V and 2 bases from J; bases unmatched to any gene: 8. The CDR3: CSVEDLGTGPAYEQYF. The sequenced CDR3 bases are TGCAGCGTTGAAGACCTAGGGACAGGGCCAGCCTACGAG.

Regarding this clone: From the germline J gene comes the end of the CDR3, since the read stops 3 residues before it. Other DNA sequences from this sample encode an identical CDR3 as well. This sequence joins TRBV19 and TRBJ2-7; TRBD2 might be the D (6 bases). V was trimmed by 4 bases and J by 2 bases, leaving 15 bases between them. Germline V gene lookup returns CDR1 LNHDA and CDR2 SQIVND (reference sequence). The CDR3 is 15 amino acids. The CDR3 loop is CASSRLGGAAYEQYF. Incomplete CDR3 DNA: TGTGCCAGTAGTAGGCTTGGAGGGGCGGCCTACGAG.

As to this clone: The sequenced fragment ends 3 residues before the CDR3 boundary, so the rest is inferred from the germline J gene. This chain links TRBV6-1 with TRBJ2-4; D possibly corresponds to TRBD1 (5 bases). The CDR3 totals 15 residues. V was pared by 1 base and J by 1 base, with 8 bases between. Germline CDR1 is MNHNS and CDR2 is SASEGT. The chain's CDR3 is CASSEGRQAKNIQYF. The sequenced part of the CDR3 DNA is TGTGCCAGCAGTGAAGGTCGACAGGCCAAAAACATT.

Notes on this clone: The CDR3 goes on 3 residues after the read ends, and that part is filled in from the germline J gene. The chain combines TRBV6-2 or TRBV6-3 with TRBJ1-1, with D hard to call. Trimming took 6 bases from V and 6 from J, leaving 14 bases between them. The CDR3 has 13 amino acids. The germline CDR1 and CDR2 sequences are MNHEY and SVGEGT. The part of the CDR3 DNA that was read is TGTGCCAGCAGGCAGAGGCAAGGCTCTGAA. Translated, it gives CASRQRQGSE. The full CDR3 protein is CASRQRQGSEAFF.

Comment on this clone: Read sequence stops 3 residues before the CDR3 end, and the germline J gene provides the missing end. This chain links TRBV30 with TRBJ2-1; D gene uncertain. The ends were cut back, 2 bases at V and 7 bases at J, with 6 bases in the middle. The CDR3 sequence is 11 residues long. CDR1 and CDR2 from the germline V gene are GTSNPN and SVGIG (reference sequence). The CDR3 is CAWSPGNEQFF. The CDR3 bases that were read are TGTGCCTGGAGTCCCGGGAATGAG.

In the case of this clone: The read halts 3 residues ahead of the CDR3 end, with the missing end drawn from the germline J gene. V usage is TRBV18 and J usage is TRBJ2-2, with 7 bases lining up with TRBD1. CDR3 length equals 14 residues. Germline V gives CDR1 KGHSH, CDR2 LQKENI. The CDR3 here is CASSDTGVDEKLFF. The covered CDR3 bases are TGTGCCAGCTCCGATACAGGGGTTGATGAAAAG.

Of note for this clone: Sequencing ends 3 residues short of the CDR3 end; the germline J gene provides the rest. The V call is TRBV5-1, the J call TRBJ2-4, with a weak D call TRBD2 (6 bases). Germline V CDR1 and CDR2: SGHRS, YFSETQ. The CDR3 is made up of 14 amino acids. V lost 2 bases and J lost 8, with 14 bases in between. Partial CDR3 DNA: TGCGCCAGCAGCTTAACCCCCTGGGGGGACATT. It translates to CASSLTPWGDI. The CDR3 in full is CASSLTPWGDIQYF.

Concerning this clone itself: The read comes to an end 3 residues before the CDR3 does, leaving the germline J gene to fill in the end. The chain combines TRBV7-2 with TRBJ1-5; a weak D match, TRBD1 (6 bases). The CDR3 totals 15 residues. Germline-derived CDR1 and CDR2 are SGHTA and FQGNSA. Trimming took off 5 bases at V and 8 bases at J, with 19 bases between the two ends. The chain's CDR3 is CASSPGAGGREPQHF. The DNA read from the CDR3 is TGTGCCAGCAGCCCAGGGGCGGGGGGAAGGGAGCCC.

As for this clone: The read gets to within 3 residues of the CDR3 end, and the germline J gene fills in the rest. The chain recombines TRBV11-2 with TRBJ1-4; weak D call: TRBD1 (6 bases). Germline V CDR1 and CDR2: SGHAT, FQNNGV. Trimming cost V 5 bases and J 7 bases, with 17 bases left between them. This CDR3 spans 15 amino acids. The CDR3 sequence: CASSPAGDRFEKLFF. The sequenced part of the CDR3 DNA is TGTGCCAGCAGCCCGGCAGGGGATCGATTTGAAAAA.

About this clone: The sequenced fragment ends 3 residues before the CDR3 boundary, so the rest is inferred from the germline J gene. The chain joins TRBV7-9 to TRBJ2-1, with TRBD2 identical over 9 bases. Germline CDR1 SEHNR, CDR2 FQNEAQ (reference sequence). This CDR3 has 15 residues. V lost 1 base, J lost 4 bases, and 2 bases stayed unmatched. The sequenced part of the CDR3 DNA is TGTGCCAGCAGCTTAGGTAGCGGGGGATACAATGAG. It codes for CASSLGSGGYNE. The whole CDR3 reads CASSLGSGGYNEQFF.

In the case of this clone: Sequencing ends 3 residues short of the CDR3 end; the germline J gene provides the rest. The chain recombines TRBV2 with TRBJ2-1, with D perhaps matching TRBD1 (6 bases). V lost 11 bases to trimming and J lost 8 bases, with 22 bases between them. Germline CDR1 is SNHLY and CDR2 is FYNNEI. The CDR3 has 14 amino acids. The CDR3 bases that were read are TGTGCCTCGAAGTGGACAGTTGGGGGAGATGAG. As protein: CASKWTVGGDE. The whole CDR3 sequence is CASKWTVGGDEQFF.

Points on this clone: From the germline J gene comes the end of the CDR3, since the read stops 3 residues before it. This sequence joins TRBV5-1 and TRBJ2-2; maybe TRBD2 (5 bases). CDR3 size: 20 residues. Germline V gene data show CDR1 as SGHRS and CDR2 as YFSETQ. V was cut by 0 bases and J by 7 bases, with 28 bases left in between. The CDR3 here is CASSLGSIRRAFDNGGELFF. Incomplete CDR3 DNA: TGCGCCAGCAGCTTGGGGAGTATCCGGCGGGCGTTCGATAACGGCGGGGAG.

As for this clone: The CDR3 end lies 3 residues beyond the end of the read and is filled in from the germline J gene. V and J are TRBV30 and TRBJ2-1, with no clear D. Germline CDR1 GTSNPN, CDR2 SVGIG (reference sequence). CDR3 size: 13 residues. Trimming took 0 bases from V and 4 from J, leaving 7 bases between them. This CDR3 is CAWSVGGYNEQFF. The DNA read from the CDR3 is TGTGCCTGGAGTGTCGGCGGTTACAATGAG.

In regard to this clone: The read finishes 3 residues shy of the CDR3 end, and the germline J gene is used to complete it. This chain uses TRBV20-1 with TRBJ1-1, with D unresolved. The CDR3 has 14 residues. From germline, CDR1 is DFQATT and CDR2 SNEGSKA (reference sequence). Trimming stripped 0 bases from V and 0 bases from J, with 8 bases between. CDR3 amino acids: CSARDRAMNTEAFF. The CDR3 DNA, read in part, is TGCAGTGCTAGAGATCGAGCCATGAACACTGAA.

Worth noting for this clone: The read ends 3 residues shy of where the CDR3 ends; the end is completed using the germline J gene. The rearrangement joins TRBV13 to TRBJ1-1, with D unclear. Germline V CDR1 and CDR2: PRHDT, FYEKMQ (reference sequence). Trimming removed 5 bases from V and 0 bases from J, with 10 bases in between. This CDR3 contains 14 residues. Partial CDR3 DNA: TGTGCCAGCAGCCTTCAGGTCCTGAACACTGAA. Amino acids: CASSLQVLNTE. The full CDR3 protein is CASSLQVLNTEAFF.

On this clone: The sequenced fragment ends 3 residues before the CDR3 boundary, so the rest is inferred from the germline J gene. This chain links TRBV12-3 or TRBV12-4 with TRBJ1-6, with 7 nucleotides matching TRBD1. The length of the CDR3 is 16 residues. J lost 6 bases, V lost 3 bases, and 8 bases had no gene match. The CDR3 DNA, read in part, is TGTGCCAGCAGTTTGAACCAGGGGGTGGCTAATTCACCC. Its protein product is CASSLNQGVANSP. The whole CDR3 sequence reads CASSLNQGVANSPLHF.

Notes on this clone: The missing CDR3 end, 3 residues past where the read stops, is filled in from the germline J gene. The chain joins TRBV19 to TRBJ2-3; D remains unclear. This CDR3 comprises 14 residues. Germline V gene data show CDR1 as LNHDA and CDR2 as SQIVND (reference sequence). CDR3 sequence: CASSASHSNQPQYF. CDR3 DNA (partial): TGTGCCAGTAGTGCCAGCCATAGCAATCAGCCG.

With regard to this clone: The read ends 3 residues shy of where the CDR3 ends; the end is completed using the germline J gene. V and J are TRBV2 and TRBJ2-3; TRBD1 might be the D (7 bases). CDR1 and CDR2 from the germline V gene are SNHLY and FYNNEI. The CDR3 has 14 residues. CDR3 bases read: TGTGCCACCGGAAGGACAGGCCACCGGGAGACG. It codes for CATGRTGHRET. The full CDR3 protein is CATGRTGHRETQYF.

Worth noting for this clone: The read terminates 3 residues ahead of where the CDR3 ends, so the germline J gene completes it. The rearrangement links TRBV20-1 to TRBJ2-3; possibly TRBD2 for D (5 bases). In germline, CDR1 is DFQATT, CDR2 SNEGSKA (reference sequence). The CDR3 spans 17 residues. V lost 1 base, J lost 0 bases, and 17 bases lay in between. CDR3 loop: CSARVQARRTSTDTQYF. Incomplete CDR3 DNA: TGCAGTGCTAGAGTGCAAGCCCGGCGGACTAGCACAGATACG.